This T cell receptor (beta chain) was documented in a study of blood T cell repertoires in COVID-19. Study-wide background: PBMCs, B-cell-depleted T cells, or T cells were the source of the cDNA or gDNA that made up the material.

Trimming stripped 4 bases from V and 6 bases from J, with 8 bases between. The CDR3 spans 11 residues. Germline V CDR1 and CDR2: DFQATT, SNEGSKA (reference sequence). Original analysis: Reference gene primer amplification in the assay estimated nucleated cell counts. Profiled with immunoSEQ multiplex PCR; TCRdb holds only in-frame clones, not every one. That table supplies the V and J calls and clone size; D and trimming were determined from the DNA. The sample comprises 250,000 to 350,000 clones, 80% to 95% of which are singletons, and roughly 7.3% rests with the top ten. Patients of the Seattle cohort, enrolled during active infection, were followed longitudinally.

The sequencing input was peripheral blood. This sequence joins TRBV20-1 and TRBJ2-3; D is perhaps TRBD1 (5 bases). The sequence derives from a woman in her thirties with COVID-19, enrolled during active disease. CDR3 region: CSATRVDTQYF. CDR3 DNA sequence: TGCAGTGCTACCAGGGTGGATACGCAGTATTTT.